Detailed here is one T cell receptor (beta chain). Its specific antigen is unknown. Base qualities are not recorded, but no much larger clone differs from it by a single base. The data were obtained in a study of cytomegalovirus exposure and HLA in healthy donors (dated by TCRdb to 2016 to 2017). In terms of the full investigation: According to an earlier analysis of 550 to 700 of the donors, about 179 million T cells yielded 90 million to 130 million unique TCR beta sequences and approximately 300 Gb of sequence data. An early release covering about 600 HLA-typed donors comprised about 300 gigabases of sequencing data and about 90 million unique TCR sequences. Of the 300 to 450 genotyped donors, 65% to 90% were placed in the genetic ancestry cluster associated with self-reported Caucasian donors. The study aimed to test whether signatures of past pathogen exposure could be identified by cataloging public T cell receptors. The study profiled the T cell repertoires of 666 subjects by immunosequencing and related them to cytomegalovirus serostatus. Along with the approximately 620-subject first cohort, a separate validation cohort of roughly 110 different subjects was used. To predict cytomegalovirus infection status, the study combined high-throughput TCR immunosequencing, statistical association of individual TCRs with disease status, and machine learning. A later analysis re-examined previously published TCR beta repertoires from hundreds of donors and added high-resolution HLA genotyping to investigate patterns of TCR occurrence. The later analysis used no new phenotypic data to find candidate immune exposures, relying instead on TCR beta sequences and their occurrence across donors. To decide whether each TCR beta V gene segment behaved as functional or pseudogenic, an earlier analysis of over 500 of the donors relied on high-throughput TCR beta sequencing. Donor age, sex, ethnicity and CMV serostatus were compiled together with the repertoire data. A later genetic analysis took genome-wide SNP genotypes for about 55% of the 666 donors and used that subset as a discovery cohort. All discovery cohort repertoires had been generated using a single sequencing platform. HLA typing covered class I and class II loci at four-digit resolution. The number of donors typed differed by locus, with about 629-630 for A, B, C, DRB1 and DQB1, more than 500 for DQA1, 600 to 610 for DPA1, and around 430 for DPB1. Several DR-DQ haplotypes were handled as single units for association and clustering because linkage in the cohort was strong. On average, about 200,000 unique TCR beta nucleotide sequences were sequenced per donor among a few hundred genotyped donors of the cohort, with roughly 18% of those sequences being non-productive. Study-wide conclusions, independent of this receptor: A further reported finding was that TCR beta sequences accurately predicted the HLA-A and HLA-B alleles for most subjects in the first cohort. According to a later genetic analysis, donors in an Asian-associated ancestry cluster had fewer N-insertions in productive TCRs than the approximately 630-donor mean. A later analysis found that most CMV-associated TCR beta chains appeared HLA-restricted, with HLA associations seemingly driven largely by CMV exposure. HLA typing was unavailable for some donors at each locus, so association tests used only the typed subset. CMV serostatus was the only immune exposure information available for the cohort. In both the original and validation cohorts, the classifier was reported to diagnose cytomegalovirus status with high specificity and sensitivity. A group of highly shared sequence variants was considered likely to be a technical artifact of the sequencing pipeline. In this cohort, only TCR beta chains were sequenced, and detectable features were limited by the absence of alpha or paired-chain data. The study listed over 150 TCR beta chains as associated with cytomegalovirus. A few of the identified cytomegalovirus-associated TCR beta chains were confirmed in vitro to be specific for cytomegalovirus antigens. Around 16 rarely observed V segments, including chromosome 9 orphons, were excluded from the earlier analysis of some 590 of the donors because counts were too low. In an earlier analysis of 587 of the donors, most TCR beta V segments appeared in productive rearrangements about 87% or about 30% of the time, broadly matching IMGT annotations. Across donors, most TCR sequences were observed very rarely, whereas some public TCRs were present in many individuals. A later analysis reported that several top co-occurrence clusters appeared linked to parvovirus B19, influenza, CMV and Epstein-Barr virus. A later genetic analysis associated a missense DCLRE1C variant with V-gene and J-gene trimming of TCR beta chains, and an independent cohort replicated the association. When HLA alleles, especially DR and DQ, strongly co-occurred, attributing TCR associations to individual alleles was difficult. The authors suggested that the approach could potentially be generalized to other disease states and immunological phenotypes. Correlated functional status among segregating V segments might reflect linkage disequilibrium, but an unknown experimental factor could not be ruled out. Sequencing depth was assumed to be roughly uniform across donors in the presence/absence analyses, though that assumption may not hold. Some IMGT-functional V segments, including TRBV6-2 and TRBV6-3, could not be distinguished by the 87-base-pair reads and were therefore excluded. A later analysis found that HLA-associated TCR beta chains were more clonally expanded and had lower generation probabilities than equally common non-associated chains. In a later analysis, TCR association rates were found to vary across HLA loci, with the most associated TCRs seen for DRB1 alleles and the fewest for HLA-C alleles. In a later analysis, some 17,000 TCR beta sequences were associated with specific HLA alleles at a false discovery rate of 0.05.

CDR1 is given as MGHRA and CDR2 as YSYEKL, both from the germline V gene. V loses 2 bases, J loses 10 bases, and the germline ends lie 17 bases apart. The CDR3 runs 15 residues from the cysteine to the phenylalanine. CDR3 DNA is the only sequence kept; it has 45 bases, read in frame from the first base. The library was made by the immunoSEQ multiplex PCR assay. A mixture of 60 forward primers for TCR Vbeta segments and 13 reverse primers for TCR Jbeta segments was used in the multiplex PCR. The CDR3 region of rearranged TCR beta genes was amplified from genomic DNA with a multiplex PCR assay. Amplified TCR beta libraries were sequenced as 87-base-pair reads on the Illumina HiSeq System. Turning to the authors' computational methods: Across the 600 to 700 repertoires, a later analysis counted approximately 83 million unique TCR beta chains, around 11 million of which were shared by at least two donors. To remove PCR and sequencing errors, raw reads were error-corrected and collapsed into unique sequences using a nearest-neighbor algorithm that merged closely related sequences. CDR3 sequences were aligned to IMGT reference sequences to assign V, D and J gene segments. For a sequence to be retained, a match of at least six nucleotides to both a V gene segment and a J gene segment was required. Rearrangements were called productive when the CDR3 lacked stop codons and stayed in frame with V and J; all others were non-productive. Following IMGT convention, CDR3 was defined as the stretch from the second conserved V-encoded cysteine up to the conserved J-encoded phenylalanine. The earlier analysis of 550 to 650 of the donors excluded any sequence lacking an unambiguous match to a single V gene segment. An earlier analysis of a few hundred of the donors called V segments functional above 56.7% productive rearrangements and segregating when the between-donor standard deviation exceeded 5%. A statistical classification framework was built to diagnose cytomegalovirus status from the catalog of TCR beta chain sequences. A later analysis assigned V and J genes by comparing TCR nucleotide sequences with IMGT/GENE-DB human TR gene sequences. The TCRdist pipeline was used in a later analysis to assign CDR3 sequences and most-parsimonious VDJ recombination scenarios. In a later analysis, each TCR beta chain was defined by its CDR3 amino acid sequence together with its V-gene family, and reads lacking a unique V-gene family were excluded. A later analysis removed over 500 highly shared, low-generation-probability nucleotide sequences to deal with suspected cross-contamination and a sequencing artifact. A later analysis calculated a clonal expansion index for each public chain from normalized within-repertoire ranks of inferred template counts. In a later analysis, generation probabilities were computed with a VDJ recombination model fitted to out-of-frame rearrangements, and the resulting probabilities were checked against IGoR. In a later analysis, TCR-TCR, TCR-HLA and TCR-CMV co-occurrence was scored with hypergeometric tests, and a repertoire-size bias correction was applied to TCR pairs. In a later analysis, false discovery rates were estimated by permuting HLA or CMV assignments 20 times. In a later analysis, co-occurring TCRs were grouped with DBSCAN, and TCRdist sequence similarity was added when clustering was performed within HLA-allele-positive subsets. Repertoires with fewer than 30,000 or more than 120,000 public chains, plus five repertoires with anomalous nucleotide sharing, were excluded from co-occurrence clustering. TCRdb retrieved this table from immuneACCESS and kept in-frame rearrangements only. Not all clones are present; in checked studies, unresolved V genes account for under half, and no reason is known for the remainder. For V, J and clone size, that table is used; D and trimming come from the DNA. A total of 110,000 or so clones appear in this sample, roughly two thirds of them only once. The ten largest account for roughly 8.3% of the sample.

In total, around 600 healthy bone marrow donors made up the cohort. All cohort members were sampled while nominally healthy, although unrecorded immune exposures were likely present. The donor tested CMV seropositive and was one of the 289 seropositive cohort members. A peripheral blood sample was collected from each donor, and TCR beta sequencing was performed on peripheral blood mononuclear cells. The Qiagen DNeasy Blood Extraction Kit was used to extract genomic DNA from the blood cell samples. This TCR was recovered from a man younger than 35 in good health and CMV-seropositive. The sequenced sample was PBMCs. The V gene is TRBV4-1 and the J gene is TRBJ1-4, with no reliable assignment of the D segment. The bases read TGCGCCAGCAGCCAAAGTTTCGGGGATTCGGGAAAACTGTTTTTT. Translation gives CASSQSFGDSGKLFF.